These 13 T cell receptor beta chains came from one sample sequenced in a study of technical replicates of blood from several donors. Libraries were prepared by immunoSEQ multiplex PCR; TCRdb keeps only in-frame clonotypes and omits some of them. The sample lists approximately 70,000 clones, 85% to 95% occurring once. The specimen was T cells isolated from PBMCs. These TCRs come from a human donor in good health.

This clone was recorded only once. The gene calls are TRBV15 and TRBJ2-3, with 7 bases lining up with TRBD2. The CDR3 runs to 17 residues. After removal of 4 bases from V and 4 bases from J, the junction contained 14 bases not matched to a gene. Germline assignment: CDR1 LNHNV and CDR2 YYDKDF (reference sequence). The DNA of the CDR3 is TGTGCCACCAGCATCGGGCTAGCGGATCCCGCCGCAGATACGCAGTATTTT. Protein sequence: CATSIGLADPAADTQYF.

The chain joins TRBV7-8 to TRBJ1-1, with TRBD1 as a possible D gene (6 bases). This CDR3 comprises 14 residues. V dropped 5 bases and J dropped 5 bases, with 15 bases sitting between them. Germline loops: CDR1 SGHVS, CDR2 FQNEAQ. The CDR3 loop is CASSTEAQGTEAFF. DNA for the CDR3: TGTGCCAGCAGCACCGAGGCGCAGGGGACTGAAGCTTTCTTT. Using reference TRBV7-8 and TRBJ1-1 for the parts outside the CDR3, the full variable domain is GAGVSQSPRYKVAKRGQDVALRCDPISGHVSLFWYQQALGQGPEFLTYFQNEAQLDKSGLPSDRFFAERPEGSVSTLKIQRTQQEDSAVYLCASSTEAQGTEAFFGQGTRLTVV.

This chain joins TRBV4-1 and TRBJ2-5; 8 positions match TRBD1. Germline V gives CDR1 MGHRA, CDR2 YSYEKL. V gave up 6 bases and J gave up 4 bases; unmatched junction bases: 13. This CDR3 region has 16 residues. Written as DNA, the CDR3 is TGCGCCAGCAGTCTGAAGTCACCAGGGGGCTTAGAGACCCAGTACTTC. This sequence encodes CASSLKSPGGLETQYF.

The chain has TRBV11-1 and TRBJ2-1; TRBD2 agrees at 10 bases. This CDR3 spans 16 amino acids. With V trimmed by 1 base and J by 4 bases, 4 bases remained unmatched. Germline lookup yields CDR1 SGHAT and CDR2 FQDESV (reference sequence). CDR3 loop: CASSLEASGSYNEQFF. CDR3 nucleotide sequence: TGTGCCAGCAGCTTAGAGGCTAGCGGGAGTTACAATGAGCAGTTCTTC.

Of note for this clone: The DNA is omitted, as the CDR3 cannot be located on it reliably, and the CDR3 follows TCRdb's listing. This sequence joins TRBV13 and TRBJ2-3; the table's TRBD2 call for D was not verified on the DNA. The CDR3 is made up of 16 amino acids, end residues included. The germline V gene has CDR1 PRHDT and CDR2 FYEKMQ (reference sequence). The CDR3 spells CASSFGSGIGTDTQYF.

The chain's CDR3 is CASSLLGGGSYNEQFF. CDR3 in DNA: TGTGCCAGCAGCTTGCTGGGGGGGGGCTCCTACAATGAGCAGTTCTTC. The chain recombines TRBV11-1 with TRBJ2-1, with 7 bases aligning to TRBD2. CDR1 and CDR2 (germline): SGHAT, FQDESV (reference sequence). V lost 3 bases to trimming and J lost 0 bases; unmatched junction nucleotides: 5. The CDR3 consists of 16 residues.

Only a few counts were recorded for this clone. V and J are TRBV29-1 and TRBJ2-1, with TRBD1 matching over 9 bases. The length of the CDR3 is 14 residues. The V gene's germline CDR1 is SQVTM and CDR2 ANQGSEA. J gave up 5 bases and V 4 bases, and 6 bases lay outside the gene matches. CDR3: CSVARDRDNNEQFF. As DNA, the CDR3 is TGCAGCGTTGCTCGGGACAGGGACAACAATGAGCAGTTCTTC.

V is TRBV19 and J is TRBJ1-3; 7 nucleotides line up with TRBD1. CDR1 and CDR2 (germline): LNHDA, SQIVND (reference sequence). Trimming took 7 bases from V and 0 from J; bases not matched to a gene: 9. The CDR3 sequence is 16 residues long. CDR3 nucleotides: TGTGCCAGTAAAATGGACAGGCACATCTCTGGAAACACCATATATTTT. This sequence encodes CASKMDRHISGNTIYF. The full variable domain, in which reference TRBV19 and TRBJ1-3 provide the parts outside the CDR3, is DGGITQSPKYLFRKEGQNVTLSCEQNLNHDAMYWYRQDPGQGLRLIYYSQIVNDFQKGDIAEGYSVSREKKESFPLTVTSAQKNPTAFYLCASKMDRHISGNTIYFGEGSWLTVV.

The chain recombines TRBV2 with TRBJ2-7, with TRBD1 matching 7 bases. With 3 bases clipped from V and 2 bases from J, the junction kept 7 bases outside the gene matches. Germline V gene lookup returns CDR1 SNHLY and CDR2 FYNNEI. This CDR3 has 15 amino acids. The DNA of the CDR3 is TGTGCCAGCAGTGATTTCGGGGACAGACCCTACGAGCAGTACTTC. It codes for CASSDFGDRPYEQYF.

This clone has a single count. The rearrangement joins TRBV5-1 to TRBJ2-1; 9 bases match TRBD2. Germline-derived CDR1 and CDR2 are SGHRS and YFSETQ. This CDR3 region has 16 residues. The trim removed 0 bases at V and 4 bases at J, leaving 5 bases unmatched. Here the CDR3 reads CASSLEFSGGYNEQFF. CDR3 DNA sequence: TGCGCCAGCAGCTTGGAATTTAGCGGGGGATACAATGAGCAGTTCTTC.

This clone was counted only a few times. This sequence joins TRBV28 and TRBJ1-2, with 9 nucleotides matching TRBD1. The germline V gene encodes CDR1 MDHEN and CDR2 SYDVKM. The length of the CDR3 is 13 residues. The trim removed 7 bases at V and 9 bases at J, leaving 9 bases unmatched. CDR3 in DNA: TGTGCCAGCACCGAGGGACAGGGTAGTCGCTACACCTTC. This translates into CASTEGQGSRYTF.

The rearrangement uses TRBV6-5 and TRBJ1-1; 7 nucleotides align to TRBD1. This CDR3 region has 11 residues. Germline trimming cut 5 bases from V and 11 bases from J; bases unmatched to any gene: 5. Germline lookup yields CDR1 MNHEY and CDR2 SVGAGI. CDR3 DNA: TGTGCCAGCAGTGAATTGACAGGGGCTTTCTTT. Translation: CASSELTGAFF.

The chain employs TRBV28 and TRBJ1-2; TRBD1 matches 10 bases. After removal of 3 bases from V and 6 bases from J, the junction contained 1 base not matched to a gene. CDR1 is MDHEN, CDR2 SYDVKM, per germline. The CDR3 totals 13 residues. CDR3 in DNA: TGTGCCAGCAGTTTTGGGACAGGGGATGGCTACACCTTC. It specifies CASSFGTGDGYTF.